These 17 T cell receptor beta chains share one sample of origin, sequenced in a study of post-analysis software for immune sequencing data (dated by TCRdb to about 2015). Here is what the overall study found, with its caveats: Significantly higher frequencies in patients than in controls were found for about five TRBV segments, including TRBV5-6, TRBV5-1 and TRBV20-1.

Preparation of the library involved PCR. The instrument was an Illumina HiSeq 2500. To reduce PCR and sequencing biases, unique molecular identifiers were incorporated into the TCR beta cDNA libraries. TCRdb passed the public sequencing reads through fastp at Q25 and MiXCR, retaining productive beta sequences. Entries that share a CDR3 protein sequence are merged under the most common genes and DNA. A total of fewer than 550,000 distinct CDR3 sequences appear in this sample, around a third of them only once. The ten largest clones take up about 6% of the sample. These TCRs' antigens remain unknown. Sequenced sample: blood. The receptor set was obtained from a girl under 18 with multiple sclerosis.

This clonotype was seen more than once but under ten times. Its ends do not fully match the called genes, so a read error is possible. V usage is TRBV7-7 and J usage is TRBJ2-1; 7 bases fit TRBD2. The CDR3 loop spans 17 amino acids. CDR1 and CDR2 from the germline V gene are SSHAT and FNYEAQ (reference sequence). The CDR3 DNA is TGTGCTAGCAGCTTAAGTCCGGGCGGGGGTTCCTACAATGAGCAGTTCTTC. The encoded protein is CASSLSPGGGSYNEQFF.

The chain carries TRBV20-1 and TRBJ1-1, with a possible D match to TRBD1 (6 bases). CDR3 length: 15 amino acids. V was pared by 0 bases and J by 6 bases, with 17 bases between. Germline V gene data show CDR1 as DFQATT and CDR2 as SNEGSKA (reference sequence). As DNA, the CDR3 is TGCAGTGCTAGAGATGCATCTAGGAGGGGGGCTGAAGCTTTCTTT. Protein: CSARDASRRGAEAFF.

This clonotype was seen just once. The chain recombines TRBV6-1 with TRBJ1-2; D remains ambiguous. Trimming removed 6 bases at V and 0 bases at J, with 8 bases between. CDR3 length equals 13 residues. CDR1 and CDR2 (germline): MNHNS, SASEGT. The CDR3, as DNA: TGTGCCAGCAGGATTATGACTAACTATGGCTACACCTTC. Translated, it gives CASRIMTNYGYTF.

V is TRBV9 and J is TRBJ2-5; 14 bases fit TRBD2. V trimming: 4 bases; J trimming: 1 base; junction bases outside the gene matches: 6. The CDR3 runs to 17 residues. The V gene's germline CDR1 is SGDLS and CDR2 YYNGEE. CDR3 nucleotide sequence: TGTGCCAGCAGCCATACGACTAGCGGGGGGGCCCAAGAGACCCAGTACTTC. Amino acids: CASSHTTSGGAQETQYF.

This chain joins TRBV9 and TRBJ1-1, with TRBD1 identical over 10 bases. J lost 0 bases, V lost 0 bases, and 5 bases had no gene match. This CDR3 contains 17 residues. In germline, CDR1 is SGDLS, CDR2 YYNGEE. The CDR3 region is CASSVADRGLLNTEAFF. CDR3 nucleotide sequence: TGTGCCAGCAGCGTAGCTGACAGGGGGCTTCTGAACACTGAAGCTTTCTTT.

The gene calls are TRBV4-2 and TRBJ2-1; possibly TRBD2 for D (6 bases). V shed 0 bases and J shed 1 base, with 10 bases lying between them. CDR1 and CDR2 from the germline V gene are LGHNA and YNFKEQ. This CDR3 contains 16 residues. CDR3 sequence (DNA): TGTGCCAGCAGCCAAGAGGGGACTGGTTCCTACAATGAGCAGTTCTTC. It translates to CASSQEGTGSYNEQFF.

This clonotype was found a few times. This rearrangement joins TRBV5-1 to TRBJ2-7; possibly TRBD1 or TRBD2 for D (6 bases each). Germline loops: CDR1 SGHRS, CDR2 YFSETQ. This CDR3 is built from 18 residues. V was trimmed by 2 bases and J by 2 bases, leaving 23 bases between them. The CDR3 region has the DNA TGCGCCAGCAGCTTCTCAGCCCAAACAGGGCGGGGCCCCTACGAGCAGTACTTC. This translates into CASSFSAQTGRGPYEQYF.

This clonotype was recorded a few times. J is TRBJ2-3 and V is TRBV5-1, with D maybe TRBD2 (6 bases). The germline V gene has CDR1 SGHRS and CDR2 YFSETQ. Trimming cost V 5 bases and J 2 bases, with 12 bases left between them. CDR3 size: 14 residues. In DNA form, the CDR3 reads TGCGCCAGCAGACCGGGGGAGACCACAGATACGCAGTATTTT. Its protein is CASRPGETTDTQYF.

There are many counts of this clonotype. The chain is built from TRBV6-5 and TRBJ2-7; D may be TRBD1 or TRBD2 (5 bases each). In germline, CDR1 is MNHEY, CDR2 SVGAGI. V was trimmed by 2 bases and J by 5 bases, leaving 16 bases between them. The CDR3 loop spans 15 amino acids. In nucleotides, the CDR3 is TGTGCCAGCAGTTACCGGGGCTACCTTGGGGACGAGCAGTACTTC. Protein: CASSYRGYLGDEQYF.

This clonotype was seen a handful of times. This chain links TRBV5-1 with TRBJ2-1, with 7 bases fitting TRBD1. The trim removed 4 bases at V and 7 bases at J, leaving 8 bases unmatched. Germline loops: CDR1 SGHRS, CDR2 YFSETQ. The CDR3 is 14 residues long. CDR3 DNA: TGCGCCAGCAGCGAGACGACACAGGGGAATGAGCAGTTCTTC. This sequence encodes CASSETTQGNEQFF.

This sequence joins TRBV18 and TRBJ1-4, with D hard to call. Germline-derived CDR1 and CDR2 are KGHSH and LQKENI. This CDR3 is 13 amino acids long. Trimming pared 0 bases from V and 8 bases from J, leaving 7 bases between. The CDR3 sequence is CASSPPGREKLFF. The CDR3 coding sequence is TGTGCCAGCTCACCACCCGGGCGGGAAAAACTGTTTTTT. Full variable domain (missing parts from reference TRBV18 and TRBJ1-4): NAGVMQNPRHLVRRRGQEARLRCSPMKGHSHVYWYRQLPEEGLKFMVYLQKENIIDESGMPKERFSAEFPKEGPSILRIQQVVRGDSAAYFCASSPPGREKLFFGSGTQLSVL.

This clonotype was counted only a few times. The rearrangement joins TRBV10-3 to TRBJ1-2; D perhaps matches TRBD1 (6 bases). CDR1 is ENHRY and CDR2 is SYGVKD in the germline V gene. V dropped 4 bases and J dropped 4 bases, with 19 bases sitting between them. The CDR3 is 16 amino acids. CDR3: CAISASMGATIYGYTF. DNA for the CDR3: TGTGCCATCAGTGCGTCGATGGGGGCGACAATCTATGGCTACACCTTC.

Notes on this clonotype: A much larger clonotype is one base distant, so this may be a read error. V is TRBV11-2 and J is TRBJ1-2, with 8 bases matching TRBD1. Germline values: CDR1 SGHAT, CDR2 FQNNGV. The CDR3 loop spans 16 amino acids. CDR3 nucleotides: TGTGACAGCAGCTTCGGACAGGGCGTTCCCTTATGGGGCTACACCTTC. This gives the protein CDSSFGQGVPLWGYTF.

The CDR3 spells CASSQEGQGAPGANVLTF. The CDR3 DNA reads as TGCGCCAGCAGCCAAGAGGGACAGGGGGCGCCTGGGGCCAACGTCCTGACTTTC. This chain joins TRBV4-1 and TRBJ2-6; 12 positions agree with TRBD1. The CDR3 covers 18 residues. J gave up 2 bases and V 0 bases, and 2 bases lay outside the gene matches. Germline V gene lookup returns CDR1 MGHRA and CDR2 YSYEKL.

The sample holds a few counts of this clonotype. In nucleotides, the CDR3 is TGCGCCAGCAGCCGCGGGGGGAATATGAACTCTGGGGCCAACGTCCTGACTTTC. Translation: CASSRGGNMNSGANVLTF. The V call is TRBV5-1, the J call TRBJ2-6, with 8 bases aligning to TRBD2. From germline, CDR1 is SGHRS and CDR2 YFSETQ. CDR3 length equals 18 residues. The trim removed 4 bases at V and 0 bases at J, leaving 9 bases unmatched. The variable domain in full, with the rest retrieved from reference TRBV5-1 and TRBJ2-6, is KAGVTQTPRYLIKTRGQQVTLSCSPISGHRSVSWYQQTPGQGLQFLFEYFSETQRNKGNFPGRFSGRQFSNSRSEMNVSTLELGDSALYLCASSRGGNMNSGANVLTFGAGSRLTVL.

The table lists this clonotype with a few counts. The rearrangement uses TRBV7-9 and TRBJ2-5, with 12 bases fitting TRBD2. V gave up 4 bases and J gave up 5 bases; unmatched junction bases: 8. This CDR3 has 16 residues. CDR1 is SEHNR, CDR2 FQNEAQ, per germline (reference sequence). The DNA of the CDR3 is TGTGCCAGCAGCTCCTCCTGGACTAGCGGGGAGGAGACCCAGTACTTC. Its translation: CASSSSWTSGEETQYF. The full variable domain, completed using reference TRBV7-9 and TRBJ2-5, is DTGVSQNPRHKITKRGQNVTFRCDPISEHNRLYWYRQTLGQGPEFLTYFQNEAQLEKSRLLSDRFSAERPKGSFSTLEIQRTEQGDSAMYLCASSSSWTSGEETQYFGPGTRLLVL.

The CDR3 region has the DNA TGTGCCAGCAGCCGGGGCCCTAGCGTAAAAGAGACCCAGTACTTC. This gives the protein CASSRGPSVKETQYF. The chain links TRBV5-5 to TRBJ2-5, with a weak D call TRBD2 (6 bases). Deletions cut 4 bases from V and 3 bases from J, with 16 bases between. The germline CDR1 and CDR2 sequences are SGHKS and YYEKEE (reference sequence). The CDR3 extends over 15 amino acids.